Shown below are 19 T cell receptor beta chains from a single sample sequenced in a study of cytomegalovirus exposure and HLA in healthy donors. The study ran its PCR with 60 Vbeta and 13 Jbeta primers. Method: immunoSEQ multiplex PCR; TCRdb's copy keeps in-frame clones and lacks some. The sample carries approximately 200,000 clones, roughly four fifths recorded once. Sequencing used PBMCs. Receptors originate from a woman aged 45-60 years in good health and CMV-seropositive.

V and J are TRBV19 and TRBJ2-7; 10 bases fit TRBD1. This CDR3 region has 15 residues. V lost 6 bases and J lost 8; bases outside the gene matches: 13. The germline CDR1 and CDR2 sequences are LNHDA and SQIVND (reference sequence). CDR3 in DNA: TGTGCCAGTAGCCAAGGCCGGGACAGGGGTTACCAGCAGTACTTC. Residues: CASSQGRDRGYQQYF.

The chain is built from TRBV27 and TRBJ2-5; maybe TRBD2 (6 bases). The CDR3 runs 18 residues. CDR1 is MNHEY and CDR2 is SMNVEV in the germline V gene (reference sequence). V lost 2 bases to trimming and J lost 0 bases, with 19 bases between them. DNA of the CDR3: TGTGCCAGCAGTTTACGCCACCCGGGGCTAGCGTACCAAGAGACCCAGTACTTC. Protein: CASSLRHPGLAYQETQYF.

This clone has more than one count but fewer than ten. The genes are TRBV5-6 and TRBJ2-3, with D uncertain. Germline V gene data show CDR1 as SGHDT and CDR2 as YYEEEE. CDR3 length equals 15 residues. The ends were cut back, 7 bases at V and 6 bases at J, with 21 bases in the middle. The CDR3 nucleotides read TGTGCCAGCGCCGTGGCTAAAGCGTACCCCGATACGCAGTATTTT. Translation gives CASAVAKAYPDTQYF.

The V gene is TRBV7-8, the J gene TRBJ1-1; D unclear. Germline CDR1 SGHVS, CDR2 FQNEAQ. Trimming cost V 6 bases and J 3 bases, with 8 bases left between them. There are 12 residues in the CDR3. The CDR3: CASSSDYTEAFF. CDR3 in DNA: TGTGCCAGCAGTTCGGACTACACTGAAGCTTTCTTT.

This chain connects TRBV10-3 to TRBJ1-2; 8 positions agree with TRBD1. Trimming at V came to 4 bases and at J to 4 bases, leaving 8 bases not matched to a gene. CDR3 length: 15 amino acids. CDR1 and CDR2 from the germline V gene are ENHRY and SYGVKD. In DNA form, the CDR3 reads TGTGCCATCAGTGCTGATGGACAGGGCGGCTATGGCTACACCTTC. The encoded protein is CAISADGQGGYGYTF.

The chain links TRBV30 to TRBJ1-5, with 9 bases lining up with TRBD1. V gave up 8 bases and J gave up 2 bases; unmatched junction bases: 16. Germline V lookup: CDR1 GTSNPN, CDR2 SVGIG (reference sequence). The CDR3 length is 17 residues. CDR3 DNA: TGTGCCCGTACTAACCAACAGGGGGCGCAGGGCAATCAGCCCCAGCATTTT. Residues: CARTNQQGAQGNQPQHF.

The chain combines TRBV10-3 with TRBJ2-1, with 8 bases aligning to TRBD2. This CDR3 has 13 residues. The ends lost 10 bases at V and 9 bases at J; junction bases unmatched: 11. The germline V gene encodes CDR1 ENHRY and CDR2 SYGVKD. CDR3: CATGGGKESEQFF. As DNA, the CDR3 is TGTGCCACCGGGGGGGGTAAAGAAAGTGAGCAGTTCTTC.

The chain recombines TRBV5-4 with TRBJ2-1; 12 bases agree with TRBD2. J was trimmed by 10 bases and V by 4 bases; bases with no gene match: 9. CDR3 size: 15 residues. From germline, CDR1 is SGHNT and CDR2 YYREEE (reference sequence). The CDR3 region has the DNA TGTGCCAGCAGCCACCAGGGACTAGCGGGTCGCGAGCAGTTCTTC. This encodes CASSHQGLAGREQFF.

CDR3 protein: CASSEVSGSNEQYF. CDR3 in DNA: TGTGCCAGCAGTGAAGTTAGCGGGAGCAACGAGCAGTACTTC. The rearrangement joins TRBV28 to TRBJ2-7, with 9 bases matching TRBD2. The V gene end was trimmed by 5 bases and the J gene end by 5 bases; junction bases not matched to a gene: 7. This CDR3 region has 14 residues. Germline CDR1 reads MDHEN; CDR2 reads SYDVKM.

V usage is TRBV7-9 and J usage is TRBJ2-2; 10 bases match TRBD1. The length of the CDR3 is 16 residues. Germline V lookup: CDR1 SEHNR, CDR2 FQNEAQ (reference sequence). V trimming: 5 bases; J trimming: 0 bases; junction bases outside the gene matches: 3. The CDR3 sequence is CASSRDRGPNTGELFF. The CDR3 bases are TGTGCCAGCAGCCGAGACAGGGGGCCGAACACCGGGGAGCTGTTTTTT. The full variable domain, rest sourced from reference TRBV7-9 and TRBJ2-2, is DTGVSQNPRHKITKRGQNVTFRCDPISEHNRLYWYRQTLGQGPEFLTYFQNEAQLEKSRLLSDRFSAERPKGSFSTLEIQRTEQGDSAMYLCASSRDRGPNTGELFFGEGSRLTVL.

The gene calls are TRBV7-2 and TRBJ2-7, with D possibly matching TRBD1 (6 bases). Germline lookup yields CDR1 SGHTA and CDR2 FQGNSA. V was trimmed by 0 bases and J by 1 base, leaving 22 bases between them. The CDR3 has 19 amino acids. The CDR3 sequence: CASSLAVRKGHPPSYEQYF. As DNA, the CDR3 is TGTGCCAGCAGCTTAGCGGTAAGAAAGGGACACCCCCCTTCCTACGAGCAGTACTTC.

This clone was seen only a few times. The V gene is TRBV30, the J gene TRBJ2-5; 7 bases line up with TRBD1. Germline loops: CDR1 GTSNPN, CDR2 SVGIG (reference sequence). This CDR3 contains 13 residues. V was pared by 3 bases and J by 4 bases, with 5 bases of the junction left unmatched. The CDR3 reads CAWRHAGGETQYF. DNA for the CDR3: TGTGCCTGGAGGCATGCAGGGGGAGAGACCCAGTACTTC.

This sequence joins TRBV27 and TRBJ1-5; 7 bases map to TRBD1. J lost 6 bases, V lost 6 bases, and 8 bases had no gene match. The CDR3 has 14 amino acids. The germline gives CDR1 MNHEY, CDR2 SMNVEV (reference sequence). In DNA, the CDR3 is TGTGCCAGCAGCCAGACAGGGTTGAGTCAGCCCCAGCATTTT. This translates into CASSQTGLSQPQHF.

Remarks on this clone: A junction end diverges from the germline sequence, so it may reflect a read error. The CDR3 DNA sequence: TGTTCCAGCAGCTTGGTTACACAGACTGAAGCTTTCTTT. Translation gives CSSSLVTQTEAFF. The J gene is TRBJ1-1, the V gene TRBV7-9; unclear D gene. Per the germline V gene, CDR1 is SEHNR and CDR2 is FQNEAQ (reference sequence). CDR3 length: 13 residues.

V usage is TRBV9 and J usage is TRBJ2-3; D might be TRBD2 (6 bases). The V end lost 6 bases, the J end lost 4 bases, and 15 bases lay between the germline ends. Germline V lookup: CDR1 SGDLS, CDR2 YYNGEE. The CDR3 contains 14 residues. The CDR3: CASTVSGAADTQYF. The DNA for the CDR3 is TGTGCCAGCACCGTTAGCGGAGCCGCAGATACGCAGTATTTT.

The V call is TRBV10-3, the J call TRBJ2-7; 14 nucleotides line up with TRBD2. J gave up 5 bases and V 4 bases, and 13 bases lay outside the gene matches. Germline CDR1 and CDR2: ENHRY and SYGVKD. The CDR3 sequence is 18 residues long. CDR3 residues: CAISGGPGTSGSSHEQYF. The DNA of the CDR3 is TGTGCCATCAGTGGGGGGCCGGGGACTAGCGGGAGCTCGCACGAGCAGTACTTC.

The V call is TRBV5-1, the J call TRBJ2-1; 7 nucleotides agree with TRBD2. Trimming took 1 base from V and 4 from J; bases not matched to a gene: 5. This CDR3 region has 15 residues. CDR1 and CDR2 (germline): SGHRS, YFSETQ. CDR3 in DNA: TGCGCCAGCAGCTTGACAGCGGGACCTTACAATGAGCAGTTCTTC. It encodes CASSLTAGPYNEQFF.

V is TRBV7-8 and J is TRBJ2-7; the D is unclear. The V end was cut by 0 bases, the J end by 4 bases, with 4 bases between. Germline-derived CDR1 and CDR2 are SGHVS and FQNEAQ. CDR3 size: 12 residues. CDR3 region: CASSLARYEQYF. The CDR3 DNA sequence: TGTGCCAGCAGCTTAGCGAGGTACGAGCAGTACTTC.

V is TRBV7-2 and J is TRBJ2-3; the D is unclear. CDR3 length: 15 residues. Germline assignment: CDR1 SGHTA and CDR2 FQGNSA. The ends were cut back, 0 bases at V and 2 bases at J, with 9 bases in the middle. In nucleotides, the CDR3 is TGTGCCAGCAGCTTAGCGGCCAGAATCACAGATACGCAGTATTTT. This gives the protein CASSLAARITDTQYF.